This T cell receptor beta chain emerged from a study of T-cell memory formation after mild COVID-19. This clonotype was counted at least ten times. A 5'RACE reaction primed in the constant segment made cDNA libraries of TCR alpha and TCR beta, and these carried sample barcodes and UMIs. TCRdb ran MiXCR on the 5' RACE reads and lists one entry per CDR3 protein. The data contain nearly 250,000 distinct CDR3 sequences, about 16% of them singletons. V was cut by 5 bases and J by 8 bases, with 21 bases left in between. CDR3 length: 16 amino acids. The germline V gene has CDR1 KGHDR and CDR2 SFDVKD. The sample consisted of PBMCs or a T cell subset sorted from them (not recorded which). This sequence was found in an adult woman who had mild COVID-19 (a few samples of this study predate the infection). Cell type and time point are not known. The chain couples TRBV24-1 to TRBJ2-1, with D possibly called TRBD1 or TRBD2 (6 bases each). The CDR3 loop reads CATSVGSGAPGDEQFF. For the CDR3, the DNA is TGTGCCACCAGTGTCGGATCAGGGGCGCCGGGGGATGAGCAGTTCTTC.